Below are 15 T cell receptor beta chains sequenced from a single sample in a study of cytomegalovirus exposure and HLA in healthy donors. The PCR ran on 60 Vbeta and 13 Jbeta primers. The assay was immunoSEQ multiplex PCR, and TCRdb's table has in-frame clones only and misses some. The sample has some 180,000 clones. The material sequenced was PBMCs. The receptors stem from a man between 25 and 39 years old in good health and CMV-seronegative.

The CDR3 protein is CASSQGPSGGYEQYF. CDR3 in DNA: TGTGCCAGCAGCCAAGGTCCTAGCGGGGGCTACGAGCAGTACTTC. The rearrangement links TRBV14 to TRBJ2-7, with 10 bases fitting TRBD2. Germline CDR1 and CDR2: SGHDN and FVKESK. The CDR3 has 15 amino acids. After removal of 1 base from V and 3 bases from J, the junction contained 3 bases not matched to a gene.

V usage is TRBV7-2 and J usage is TRBJ1-1; D unclear. Per the germline V gene, CDR1 is SGHTA and CDR2 is FQGNSA. The germline V and J ends were trimmed by 3 bases and 0 bases, with 8 bases remaining between them. This CDR3 comprises 14 residues. The CDR3 DNA reads TGTGCCAGCAGCTTTTACACATTGAACACTGAAGCTTTCTTT. It translates to CASSFYTLNTEAFF.

As regards this clone: Relative to the germline gene, one junction end is altered; a read error may explain this. The rearrangement links TRBV11-2 to TRBJ1-5, with 10 bases lining up with TRBD1. Germline loops: CDR1 SGHAT, CDR2 FQNNGV. The CDR3 runs 16 residues. The chain's CDR3 is CASGLGGQGGNQPQHF. CDR3 nucleotides: TGTGCCAGCGGCTTAGGTGGACAGGGGGGCAATCAGCCCCAGCATTTT.

The chain employs TRBV28 and TRBJ2-7; 8 nucleotides match TRBD2. This CDR3 spans 15 amino acids. J was trimmed by 4 bases and V by 6 bases; bases with no gene match: 11. The germline CDR1 and CDR2 sequences are MDHEN and SYDVKM. The DNA of the CDR3 is TGTGCCAGCAGCCAGAGTACGGGACTAGTTTACGAGCAGTACTTC. Its translation is CASSQSTGLVYEQYF.

CDR3 in amino acids: CASSSKKGQVYEQYF. The CDR3 bases are TGTGCCAGCAGCTCCAAAAAGGGGCAGGTCTACGAGCAGTACTTC. The chain combines TRBV21-1 with TRBJ2-7; the table assigns TRBD1, which was not confirmed against the DNA. TRBV21-1 has pseudogene status. The CDR3 is 15 residues long.

The chain is built from TRBV13 and TRBJ2-2; D not certain. The V end was cut by 5 bases, the J end by 1 base, with 17 bases between. The CDR3 sequence is 17 residues long. The V gene's germline CDR1 is PRHDT and CDR2 FYEKMQ (reference sequence). This CDR3 reads CASSHLRKQENTGELFF. CDR3 sequence (DNA): TGTGCCAGCAGCCATCTCAGGAAGCAGGAGAACACCGGGGAGCTGTTTTTT.

This chain links TRBV27 with TRBJ2-7; 7 bases are shared with TRBD2. CDR3 size: 16 residues. The ends lost 0 bases at V and 2 bases at J; junction bases unmatched: 7. Germline V gene data show CDR1 as MNHEY and CDR2 as SMNVEV (reference sequence). The CDR3 loop reads CASSLSREGFPYEQYF. CDR3 nucleotide sequence: TGTGCCAGCAGTTTATCGAGGGAGGGATTTCCCTACGAGCAGTACTTC.

This chain connects TRBV5-6 to TRBJ1-6; D unclear. Germline CDR1 is SGHDT and CDR2 is YYEEEE. Trimming shortened V by 4 bases and J by 8 bases, and 7 bases separated the two germline ends. The CDR3 is 12 amino acids. The CDR3, as DNA: TGTGCCAGCAGCCAACAGTATTCACCCCTCCACTTT. As protein: CASSQQYSPLHF.

The rearrangement uses TRBV5-1 and TRBJ2-3; TRBD2 aligns across 8 bases. The trim removed 3 bases at V and 3 bases at J, leaving 6 bases unmatched. The CDR3 contains 15 residues. CDR1 and CDR2 from the germline V gene are SGHRS and YFSETQ. The CDR3 DNA reads TGCGCCAGCAGCTCCGCTAGCGGGCCGACAGATACGCAGTATTTT. Amino acids: CASSSASGPTDTQYF.

CDR3 protein: CASSQDRTGGGTDTQYF. The CDR3 DNA reads TGCGCCAGCAGCCAAGATCGGACAGGGGGGGGGACAGATACGCAGTATTTT. The chain is built from TRBV4-3 and TRBJ2-3, with TRBD1 matching over 10 bases. V was clipped by 0 bases and J by 3 bases; unmatched bases: 6. From germline, CDR1 is LGHNA and CDR2 YSLEER. This CDR3 has 17 residues.

The chain combines TRBV30 with TRBJ2-2; D may be TRBD2 (7 bases). Germline CDR1 and CDR2: GTSNPN and SVGIG (reference sequence). The CDR3 contains 15 residues. Between the trimmed V and J ends, which lost 8 bases and 8 bases, there was a span of 24 bases. CDR3 DNA: TGTGCCCGACCTGGGGCTAGGGGGGGGGTTGGGGAGCTGTTTTTT. Translation gives CARPGARGGVGELFF.

The genes are TRBV14 and TRBJ1-1; D unresolved. The CDR3 is 15 amino acids. CDR1 and CDR2 (germline): SGHDN, FVKESK. V lost 1 base, J lost 5 bases, and 14 bases lay in between. Here the CDR3 reads CASSQGRGLGTEAFF. The DNA for the CDR3 is TGTGCCAGCAGCCAAGGACGAGGGTTAGGTACTGAAGCTTTCTTT.

The chain couples TRBV29-1 to TRBJ2-3, with TRBD1 matching 8 bases. The CDR3 totals 14 residues. The ends lost 7 bases at V and 3 bases at J; junction bases unmatched: 9. Germline loops: CDR1 SQVTM, CDR2 ANQGSEA. The chain's CDR3 is CSGTGQGGTDTQYF. In nucleotides, the CDR3 is TGCAGCGGGACCGGACAGGGTGGGACAGATACGCAGTATTTT.

The gene calls are TRBV5-1 and TRBJ1-5, with TRBD1 matching 7 bases. Germline values: CDR1 SGHRS, CDR2 YFSETQ. J lost 1 base, V lost 4 bases, and 14 bases had no gene match. The CDR3 consists of 18 residues. The CDR3 nucleotides read TGCGCCAGCAGCCCACAACCCACAGGGGTTCGGAGCAATCAGCCCCAGCATTTT. It specifies CASSPQPTGVRSNQPQHF.

The genes are TRBV6-9 and TRBJ2-1; a weak D match, TRBD2 (6 bases). Looked up from germline, CDR1 is MNHGY and CDR2 is SVAAGI. V was cut by 8 bases and J by 1 base, with 15 bases left in between. The CDR3 extends over 15 amino acids. The CDR3 here is CASGMGSGSYNEQFF. CDR3 in DNA: TGTGCCAGCGGGATGGGGAGCGGGTCCTACAATGAGCAGTTCTTC.